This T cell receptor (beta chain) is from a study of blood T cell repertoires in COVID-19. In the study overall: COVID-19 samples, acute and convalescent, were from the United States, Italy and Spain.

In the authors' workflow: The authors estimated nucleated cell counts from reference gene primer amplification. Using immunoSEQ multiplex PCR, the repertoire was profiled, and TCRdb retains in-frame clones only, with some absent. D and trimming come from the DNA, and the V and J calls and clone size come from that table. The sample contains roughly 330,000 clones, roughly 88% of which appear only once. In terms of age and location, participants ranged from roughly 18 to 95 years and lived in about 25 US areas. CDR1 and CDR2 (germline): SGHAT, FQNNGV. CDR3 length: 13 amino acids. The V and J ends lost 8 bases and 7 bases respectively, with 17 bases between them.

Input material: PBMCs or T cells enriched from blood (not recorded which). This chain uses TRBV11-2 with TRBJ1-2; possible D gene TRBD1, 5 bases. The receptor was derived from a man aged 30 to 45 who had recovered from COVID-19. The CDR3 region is CASPGAGLSGYTF. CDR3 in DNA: TGTGCCAGCCCCGGCGCGGGGCTCTCTGGCTACACCTTC. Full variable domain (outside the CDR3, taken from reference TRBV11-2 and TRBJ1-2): EAGVAQSPRYKIIEKRQSVAFWCNPISGHATLYWYQQILGQGPKLLIQFQNNGVVDDSQLPKDRFSAERLKGVDSTLKIQPAKLEDSAVYLCASPGAGLSGYTFGSGTRLTVV.